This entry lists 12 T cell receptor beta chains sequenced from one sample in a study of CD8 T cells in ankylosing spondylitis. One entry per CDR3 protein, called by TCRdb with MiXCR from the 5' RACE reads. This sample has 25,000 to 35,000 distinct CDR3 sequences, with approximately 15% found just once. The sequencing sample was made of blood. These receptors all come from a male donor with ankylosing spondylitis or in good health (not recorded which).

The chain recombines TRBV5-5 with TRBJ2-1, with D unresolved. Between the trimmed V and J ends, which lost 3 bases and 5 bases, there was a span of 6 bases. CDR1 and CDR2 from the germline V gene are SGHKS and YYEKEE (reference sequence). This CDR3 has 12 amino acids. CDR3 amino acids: CASSSIHNEQFF. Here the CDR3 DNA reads TGTGCCAGCAGCTCGATACACAATGAGCAGTTCTTC.

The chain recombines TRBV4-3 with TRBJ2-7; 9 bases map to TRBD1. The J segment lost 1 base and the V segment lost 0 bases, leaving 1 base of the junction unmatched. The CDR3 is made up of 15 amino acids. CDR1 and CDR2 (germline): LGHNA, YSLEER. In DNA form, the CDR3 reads TGCGCCAGCAGCCAAGATGGACAGGGGTCCTACGAGCAGTACTTC. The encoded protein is CASSQDGQGSYEQYF.

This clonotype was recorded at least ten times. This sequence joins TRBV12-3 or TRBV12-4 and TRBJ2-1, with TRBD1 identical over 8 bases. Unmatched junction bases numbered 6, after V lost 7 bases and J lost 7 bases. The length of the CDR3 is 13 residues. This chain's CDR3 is CASIPDRGNEQFF. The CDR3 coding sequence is TGTGCCAGCATCCCCGACAGGGGTAATGAGCAGTTCTTC.

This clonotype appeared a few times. In nucleotides, the CDR3 is TGCGCCAGCAGCTTGTCCCCAGGACCCTATGGCTACACCTTC. Translating it yields CASSLSPGPYGYTF. The J gene is TRBJ1-2, the V gene TRBV5-1; D ambiguous. The CDR3 is 14 residues long. Trimming stripped 1 base from V and 4 bases from J, with 11 bases between. Germline values: CDR1 SGHRS, CDR2 YFSETQ.

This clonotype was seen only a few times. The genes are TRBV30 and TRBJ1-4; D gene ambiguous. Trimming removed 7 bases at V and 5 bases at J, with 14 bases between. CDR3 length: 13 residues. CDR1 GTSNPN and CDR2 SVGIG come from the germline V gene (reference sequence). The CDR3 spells CASTSQPNEKLFF. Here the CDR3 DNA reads TGTGCCTCCACTAGTCAGCCGAATGAAAAACTGTTTTTT.

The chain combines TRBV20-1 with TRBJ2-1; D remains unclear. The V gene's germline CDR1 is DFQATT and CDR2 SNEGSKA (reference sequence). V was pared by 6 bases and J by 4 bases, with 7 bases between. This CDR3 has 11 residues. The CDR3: CSASHYNEQFF. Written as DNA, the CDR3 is TGCAGTGCCTCCCATTACAATGAGCAGTTCTTC.

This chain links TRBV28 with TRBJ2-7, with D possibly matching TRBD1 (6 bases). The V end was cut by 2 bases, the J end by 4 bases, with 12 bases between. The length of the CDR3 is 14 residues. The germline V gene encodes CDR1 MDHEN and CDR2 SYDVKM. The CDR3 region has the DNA TGTGCCAGCAGTTTAAAGGGCAGGGGTTACGAGCAGTACTTC. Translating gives CASSLKGRGYEQYF.

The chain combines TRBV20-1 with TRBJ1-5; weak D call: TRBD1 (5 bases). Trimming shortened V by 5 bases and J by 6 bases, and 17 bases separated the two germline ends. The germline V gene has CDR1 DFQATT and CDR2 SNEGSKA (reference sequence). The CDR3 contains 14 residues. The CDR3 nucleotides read TGCAGTGCTCCCCCCCCTCAGGGAGGTCAGCCCCAGCATTTT. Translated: CSAPPPQGGQPQHF.

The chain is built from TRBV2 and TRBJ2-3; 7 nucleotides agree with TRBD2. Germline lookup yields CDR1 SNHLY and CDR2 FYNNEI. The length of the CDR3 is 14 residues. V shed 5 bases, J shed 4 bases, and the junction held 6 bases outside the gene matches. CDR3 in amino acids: CASSLGTTPDTQYF. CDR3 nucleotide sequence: TGTGCCAGCAGTTTGGGGACTACCCCAGATACGCAGTATTTT.

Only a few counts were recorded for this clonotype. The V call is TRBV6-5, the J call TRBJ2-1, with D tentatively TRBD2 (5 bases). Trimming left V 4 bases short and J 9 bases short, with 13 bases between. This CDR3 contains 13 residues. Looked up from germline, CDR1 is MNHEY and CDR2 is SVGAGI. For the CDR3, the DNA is TGTGCCAGCAGTTCCGGGAACGCGGGTGAGCAGTTCTTC. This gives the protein CASSSGNAGEQFF.

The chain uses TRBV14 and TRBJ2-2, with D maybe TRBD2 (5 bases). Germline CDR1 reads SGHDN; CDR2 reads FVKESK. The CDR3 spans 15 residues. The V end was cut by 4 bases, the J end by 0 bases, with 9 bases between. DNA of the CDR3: TGTGCCAGCAGCCCCAGGAGGACGAACACCGGGGAGCTGTTTTTT. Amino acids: CASSPRRTNTGELFF.

CDR3: CASSFGNRLGIQYF. As DNA, the CDR3 is TGTGCCAGCAGTTTCGGAAACAGATTGGGCATTCAGTACTTC. The chain is built from TRBV6-2 or TRBV6-3 and TRBJ2-4; D remains ambiguous. Between the trimmed V and J ends, which lost 4 bases and 9 bases, there was a span of 16 bases. The CDR3 totals 14 residues. The germline V gene encodes CDR1 MNHEY and CDR2 SVGEGT.